One and the same sample provided the 10 T cell receptor beta chains below, sequenced in a study of blood T cell repertoires in COVID-19. Libraries were prepared by immunoSEQ multiplex PCR; TCRdb keeps only in-frame clonotypes and omits some of them. The sample lists 130,000 to 150,000 clones; about 85% were seen once. The sequenced sample consisted of peripheral blood. Every receptor here comes from a human donor in a cohort sampled during active COVID-19.

This chain links TRBV5-6 with TRBJ2-3; 8 bases fit TRBD1. Germline assignment: CDR1 SGHDT and CDR2 YYEEEE. There are 16 residues in the CDR3. Unmatched junction bases numbered 9, after V lost 4 bases and J lost 2 bases. The CDR3 here is CASSRQRTGITDTQYF. CDR3 sequence (DNA): TGTGCCAGCAGCCGACAACGGACAGGGATCACAGATACGCAGTATTTT.

This clone was seen just once. This chain links TRBV4-2 with TRBJ2-5; TRBD2 agrees at 11 bases. This CDR3 is built from 15 residues. Germline trimming cut 3 bases from V and 5 bases from J; bases unmatched to any gene: 5. Germline CDR1 LGHNA, CDR2 YNFKEQ. The CDR3 nucleotides are TGTGCCAGCAGCCAGGGACTAGCGGAAGAGGAGACCCAGTACTTC. Protein sequence: CASSQGLAEEETQYF.

The rearrangement uses TRBV6-2 or TRBV6-3 and TRBJ2-7; tentatively, D is TRBD1 (6 bases). The germline CDR1 and CDR2 sequences are MNHEY and SVGEGT. CDR3 size: 15 residues. Trimming removed 6 bases at V and 2 bases at J, with 17 bases between. The CDR3 protein is CASSKGRDTPYEQYF. CDR3 in DNA: TGTGCCAGCAGCAAAGGCCGGGACACCCCCTACGAGCAGTACTTC.

The J gene is TRBJ1-4, the V gene TRBV4-1; tentative D call: TRBD1 (6 bases). The CDR3 length is 16 residues. Germline loops: CDR1 MGHRA, CDR2 YSYEKL. The V and J ends lost 0 bases and 8 bases respectively, with 16 bases between them. The CDR3 DNA sequence: TGCGCCAGCAGCCAAGACCCAGGGGCCAAGGGAGAAAAACTGTTTTTT. Amino acids: CASSQDPGAKGEKLFF.

The chain links TRBV5-4 to TRBJ2-7, with 9 nucleotides matching TRBD1. J lost 6 bases, V lost 4 bases, and 14 bases had no gene match. The CDR3 consists of 16 residues. Germline assignment: CDR1 SGHNT and CDR2 YYREEE (reference sequence). DNA for the CDR3: TGTGCCAGCAGCCTACCCCCGACAGGGGGATTCCGCGAGCAGTACTTC. The encoded protein is CASSLPPTGGFREQYF.

The gene calls are TRBV6-5 and TRBJ1-4; the match to TRBD1 covers 9 bases. Trimming at V came to 5 bases and at J to 7 bases, leaving 5 bases not matched to a gene. CDR1 is MNHEY, CDR2 SVGAGI, per germline. The CDR3 contains 14 residues. This CDR3 reads CASSTTGGGEKLFF. The CDR3 bases are TGTGCCAGCAGTACAACAGGGGGCGGTGAAAAACTGTTTTTT.

CDR3 in DNA: TGTGCCACCAAGCTCGGGACAGGGGGCGTGGATGGCTACACCTTC. This codes for CATKLGTGGVDGYTF. The V call is TRBV28, the J call TRBJ1-2, with TRBD1 matching 12 bases. The CDR3 loop spans 15 amino acids. Germline V gene data show CDR1 as MDHEN and CDR2 as SYDVKM. Unmatched junction bases numbered 12, after V lost 10 bases and J lost 6 bases.

This clone was seen once. The V gene is TRBV30, the J gene TRBJ1-5; D not certain. The CDR3 runs to 13 residues. The V gene lost 1 base and the J gene lost 6 bases, with 10 bases spanning the gap. From germline, CDR1 is GTSNPN and CDR2 SVGIG (reference sequence). CDR3 region: CAWSEQDSQPQHF. The CDR3 nucleotides are TGTGCCTGGAGTGAGCAGGATAGTCAGCCCCAGCATTTT.

V is TRBV29-1 and J is TRBJ1-4; D gene uncertain. The germline V and J ends were trimmed by 1 base and 7 bases, with 13 bases remaining between them. This CDR3 has 14 amino acids. Looked up from germline, CDR1 is SQVTM and CDR2 is ANQGSEA. The DNA of the CDR3 is TGCAGCGTTGAAGTACTAGGGAGAAGTGAAAAACTGTTTTTT. It codes for CSVEVLGRSEKLFF.

In this sample, this clone turned up once. V is TRBV15 and J is TRBJ1-2; D uncertain. CDR3 size: 12 residues. The ends were cut back, 5 bases at V and 7 bases at J, with 11 bases in the middle. CDR1 is LNHNV, CDR2 YYDKDF, per germline (reference sequence). CDR3 in amino acids: CATSRGSVGYTF. The CDR3 DNA reads as TGTGCCACCAGCCGCGGGTCTGTTGGCTACACCTTC.